This TCR beta chain was captured by sequencing in a study of shared clonotypes between healthy human individuals. Study-wide findings and caveats: Sharing across four donors was seen in approximately 5.2% of naive CD4 clonotypes.

Comments on this clone: The target antigen is unknown.

Repertoires were generated with immunoSEQ multiplex PCR, while TCRdb's copy carries only in-frame clones and drops some. The sample holds 2 million to 2.5 million clones, 92% seen once. This CDR3 comprises 14 residues. The germline V gene has CDR1 MDHEN and CDR2 SYDVKM. Trimming cost V 5 bases and J 1 base, with 11 bases left between them. The clonotype comes from a man aged 18 to 30 in good health. Some clones in this sample may be carry-over from other donors' samples. The sample taken for sequencing was naive CD4+ T cells from PBMCs. Regarding subset: CD45RA+ positively selected. The J gene is TRBJ1-2, the V gene TRBV28, with no clear D. For the CDR3, the DNA is TGTGCCAGCAGTACGGCAGGAGATAACTATGGCTACACCTTC. This translates into CASSTAGDNYGYTF.